This TCR beta chain was documented in a study of blood T cell repertoires in COVID-19. Study background: The study drew acute and convalescent COVID-19 samples from the United States, Italy and Spain. T cells, B-cell-depleted T cells, or PBMCs supplied cDNA or gDNA.

The germline CDR1 and CDR2 sequences are ENHRY and SYGVKD. The CDR3 has 17 residues. Trimming took 0 bases from V and 4 from J; bases not matched to a gene: 6. Assay used: immunoSEQ multiplex PCR; TCRdb lists only in-frame clones, some missing. Of hundreds of thousands of clones in the sample, over 75% were seen once. Recruits, aged about 18 to 89 years, lived in around 24 US areas. Self-reported history from a screening survey and questionnaire set each donor's cohort. The clonotype was recovered from a man aged 25 to 45 who had recovered from COVID-19. Material: PBMCs or T cells enriched from blood (not recorded which). The gene calls are TRBV10-3 and TRBJ1-2, with 12 bases that match TRBD1. CDR3 amino acids: CAISESGQGAFGYGYTF. In DNA form, the CDR3 reads TGTGCCATCAGTGAGTCGGGACAGGGGGCGTTTGGCTATGGCTACACCTTC.